This TCR beta chain was captured in a study of Ad26.COV2.S vaccination and SARS-CoV-2 variants. Study-wide results and limits: The authors reported substantial breadth in spike-specific CD8+ and CD4+ T cell responses after vaccination. With respect to non-spike TCR breadth, vaccine and placebo recipients were similar.

Treatment specified: about 20 received Ad26.COV2.S at low or high dose, single or two shots; about 5 received placebo; per-sample allocation not given. Day 63 after the first vaccine or placebo injection was the time point for sampling. The CDR3 spans 13 residues. Germline V gives CDR1 KGHSH, CDR2 LQKENI. V shed 2 bases and J shed 3 bases, with 7 bases lying between them. For this clone: Antigen unknown.

Assay: immunoSEQ multiplex PCR; the TCRdb copy retains only in-frame clones and omits some. The sample contains about 350,000 clones, about 85% of which appear only once. This TCR was sampled from a person between 18 and 65 years old who received the Ad26.COV2.S COVID-19 vaccine or a placebo. V gene TRBV18 combines with J gene TRBJ1-1; unclear D gene. Material: peripheral blood, obtained in a trial of Ad26.COV2.S vaccine versus placebo. CDR3 protein: CASSPTRDTEAFF. The CDR3 DNA sequence: TGTGCCAGCTCACCAACCAGAGACACTGAAGCTTTCTTT. The full variable domain, in which reference TRBV18 and TRBJ1-1 provide the parts outside the CDR3, is NAGVMQNPRHLVRRRGQEARLRCSPMKGHSHVYWYRQLPEEGLKFMVYLQKENIIDESGMPKERFSAEFPKEGPSILRIQQVVRGDSAAYFCASSPTRDTEAFFGQGTRLTVV.